The T cell receptor beta chain under discussion was sequenced for a study of Ad26.COV2.S vaccination and SARS-CoV-2 variants. For the study at large: This donor came from the COV1001 trial of Ad26.COV2.S. Dosing was one shot or two shots 56 days apart.

The CDR3 extends over 15 amino acids. Germline V gene sequence: CDR1 MRHNA, CDR2 SNTAGT. Trimming removed 0 bases from V and 3 bases from J, with 9 bases in between. Sequencing was performed with immunoSEQ multiplex PCR; in TCRdb, only in-frame clones are kept and a portion is missing. There are 300,000 to 350,000 clones in the sample; approximately 90% occur only once, and under 6% lies in the top ten. As for treatment: 15 to 20 received Ad26.COV2.S at low or high dose, single or two shots; a few received placebo; per-sample allocation not given. Following the first vaccine or placebo injection, samples were taken on day 63.

The TCR comes from a person between 18 and 60 years old who received the Ad26.COV2.S COVID-19 vaccine or a placebo. This sequence joins TRBV6-4 and TRBJ2-1; the D gene is possibly TRBD2 (5 bases). Sequencing used peripheral blood, obtained in a trial of Ad26.COV2.S vaccine versus placebo. CDR3 sequence (DNA): TGTGCCAGCAGTGACTCAGCGGAGAGCTACAATGAGCAGTTCTTC. Its translation is CASSDSAESYNEQFF.